This TCR beta chain stems from a study of beta chain features in type 1 diabetes. Findings and limits, study-wide: There was a moderate but significant shortening of TCRB CDR3s in all four CD4+ subsets of Type 1 diabetes patients.

Using CD45RO/CCR7/CD25/CD127/CD95/CD27, CD4+ naive, central memory, regulatory and stem cell-like memory cells were sorted. About this clone: Its specificity is not known.

The authors reverse transcribed all of the isolated RNA, so sequencing captured expressed TCRB transcripts. The repertoire was sequenced with immunoSEQ multiplex PCR; TCRdb's copy has only in-frame clones and lacks some. Of 200,000 to 300,000 clones listed, 20% are singletons. V was cut by 0 bases and J by 9 bases, with 7 bases left in between. Germline loops: CDR1 SGHNT, CDR2 YYREEE (reference sequence). CDR3 length: 13 residues. Sequences were obtained from naive CD4+ T cells from blood. The genes are TRBV5-4 and TRBJ1-6; unclear D gene. This receptor was obtained from a woman aged 40 to 50 with type 1 diabetes. Written as DNA, the CDR3 is TGTGCCAGCAGCTTGGGCCCAGGTTCACCCCTCCACTTT. It codes for CASSLGPGSPLHF. Filled out from reference TRBV5-4 and TRBJ1-6, the complete variable domain reads ETGVTQSPTHLIKTRGQQVTLRCSSQSGHNTVSWYQQALGQGPQFIFQYYREEENGRGNFPPRFSGLQFPNYSSELNVNALELDDSALYLCASSLGPGSPLHFGNGTRLTVT.